These 27 T cell receptor beta chains originate from one sample sequenced in a study of T-cell memory formation after mild COVID-19. TCRdb re-called the 5' RACE reads with MiXCR, one entry per CDR3 protein. The profile shows around 390,000 distinct CDR3 sequences, 15% to 20% of them singletons. The sequencing input was PBMCs or a T cell subset sorted from them (not recorded which). The receptors originated from a young man who had mild COVID-19 (a few samples of this study predate the infection). Cell type and time point are not known.

The chain couples TRBV4-2 to TRBJ2-7; 10 nucleotides line up with TRBD1. Germline V CDR1 and CDR2: LGHNA, YNFKEQ. The CDR3 is 16 residues long. V lost 3 bases to trimming and J lost 6 bases; unmatched junction nucleotides: 11. The CDR3 loop reads CASSQVPGQGMGEQYF. In DNA, the CDR3 is TGTGCCAGCAGCCAGGTCCCGGGACAGGGGATGGGCGAGCAGTACTTC.

This clonotype was counted at least ten times. The genes are TRBV24-1 and TRBJ2-5; 7 positions match TRBD2. V was pared by 6 bases and J by 3 bases, with 3 bases of the junction left unmatched. CDR3 size: 13 residues. Germline values: CDR1 KGHDR, CDR2 SFDVKD. In DNA, the CDR3 is TGTGCCACCAGTCCCGGACTAGAAGAGACCCAGTACTTC. This translates into CATSPGLEETQYF.

This clonotype has at least ten counts. The chain has TRBV5-6 and TRBJ2-7, with D unclear. CDR1 and CDR2 (germline): SGHDT, YYEEEE. Trimming removed 2 bases from V and 0 bases from J, with 9 bases in between. The CDR3 consists of 14 residues. The DNA of the CDR3 is TGTGCCAGCAGCTTTGGACGCAGCTCCTACGAGCAGTACGTC. Its translation: CASSFGRSSYEQYV.

There are many counts of this clonotype. V gene TRBV20-1 combines with J gene TRBJ2-3; 10 bases line up with TRBD1. Trimming removed 5 bases from V and 1 base from J; junction bases left unmatched: 0. CDR1 and CDR2 from the germline V gene are DFQATT and SNEGSKA (reference sequence). This CDR3 is 13 amino acids long. Written as DNA, the CDR3 is TGCAGTGCTGGGACAGGGGGCACAGATACGCAGTATTTT. Its protein product is CSAGTGGTDTQYF.

V usage is TRBV4-1 and J usage is TRBJ2-1, with no clear D. The germline V gene has CDR1 MGHRA and CDR2 YSYEKL. The CDR3 loop spans 12 amino acids. Trimming left V 0 bases short and J 14 bases short, with 11 bases between. DNA for the CDR3: TGCGCCAGCAGCCAAGATATGGCAGAAGAGTTCTTC. Protein: CASSQDMAEEFF.

The CDR3 is CASSQGLAENEQFF. The CDR3, as DNA: TGTGCCAGCAGCCAGGGACTAGCAGAGAATGAGCAGTTCTTC. The rearrangement links TRBV7-2 to TRBJ2-1; 9 positions match TRBD2. Trimming took 5 bases from V and 7 from J; bases not matched to a gene: 6. This CDR3 is 14 amino acids long. Germline assignment: CDR1 SGHTA and CDR2 FQGNSA.

A few counts support this clonotype. This rearrangement joins TRBV5-1 to TRBJ1-5; possibly TRBD1 for D (5 bases). With 4 bases removed from V and 7 bases from J, the gap between germline ends came to 21 bases. The CDR3 has 16 residues. Germline loops: CDR1 SGHRS, CDR2 YFSETQ. This CDR3 is CASSTPGVRSHQPQHF. CDR3 nucleotides: TGCGCCAGCAGCACACCGGGGGTCCGGTCGCACCAGCCCCAGCATTTT.

In this sample, this clonotype turned up a few times. The chain carries TRBV12-3 or TRBV12-4 and TRBJ2-2; tentatively, D is TRBD1 (6 bases). Deletions cut 7 bases from V and 2 bases from J, with 20 bases between. The CDR3 has 17 residues. The CDR3 loop reads CASIQGHGWTNTGELFF. CDR3 sequence (DNA): TGTGCCAGCATTCAGGGGCACGGCTGGACCAACACCGGGGAGCTGTTTTTT.

There are a few counts of this clonotype. The V gene is TRBV20-1, the J gene TRBJ1-1; D possibly corresponds to TRBD1 (6 bases). V shed 0 bases and J shed 4 bases, with 15 bases lying between them. This CDR3 comprises 15 residues. The germline gives CDR1 DFQATT, CDR2 SNEGSKA (reference sequence). Here the CDR3 reads CSAREGGAPSTEAFF. CDR3 nucleotide sequence: TGCAGTGCTAGAGAGGGGGGCGCCCCTTCCACTGAAGCTTTCTTT.

This chain uses TRBV12-3 or TRBV12-4 with TRBJ2-7; 12 nucleotides line up with TRBD1. The CDR3 loop spans 16 amino acids. With V trimmed by 4 bases and J by 9 bases, 13 bases remained unmatched. CDR3 nucleotides: TGTGCCAGCAGTTACTTGGGGATGGGACAGGGGGCAAGGCAGTACTTC. Translating gives CASSYLGMGQGARQYF.

This clonotype has just a few counts. The chain couples TRBV7-2 to TRBJ1-2, with 7 bases aligning to TRBD1. This CDR3 spans 12 amino acids. V gave up 6 bases and J gave up 14 bases; unmatched junction bases: 12. CDR1 and CDR2 from the germline V gene are SGHTA and FQGNSA. The CDR3 loop is CASRMTGGTETF. DNA for the CDR3: TGTGCCAGCAGAATGACTGGAGGGACAGAAACCTTC.

This clonotype was seen more than once but under ten times. The CDR3 nucleotides read TGTGCCACCAGTGATGGGGACATGCCTAACTATGGCTACACCTTC. Translation gives CATSDGDMPNYGYTF. The chain uses TRBV24-1 and TRBJ1-2; D perhaps matches TRBD1 (6 bases). The V gene's germline CDR1 is KGHDR and CDR2 SFDVKD. Deletions cut 3 bases from V and 0 bases from J, with 10 bases between. The CDR3 covers 15 residues.

The chain uses TRBV7-9 and TRBJ2-2, with unresolved D. Looked up from germline, CDR1 is SEHNR and CDR2 is FQNEAQ (reference sequence). CDR3 length: 15 residues. V lost 4 bases and J lost 2, with 11 bases in between. CDR3 residues: CASSSRTDNTGELFF. CDR3 nucleotides: TGTGCCAGCAGCTCCCGGACGGATAACACCGGGGAGCTGTTTTTT.

This chain connects TRBV27 to TRBJ2-6; a weak D match, TRBD2 (6 bases). The germline gives CDR1 MNHEY, CDR2 SMNVEV (reference sequence). The CDR3 has 17 amino acids. V was trimmed by 5 bases and J by 0 bases, leaving 14 bases between them. Here the CDR3 reads CASSPPWRASGANVLTF. The CDR3 coding sequence is TGTGCCAGCAGTCCCCCGTGGAGGGCCTCTGGGGCCAACGTCCTGACTTTC.

This chain joins TRBV20-1 and TRBJ1-6; 8 bases agree with TRBD1. Trimming took 0 bases from V and 5 from J; bases not matched to a gene: 9. Germline V gene sequence: CDR1 DFQATT, CDR2 SNEGSKA (reference sequence). The length of the CDR3 is 17 residues. CDR3 DNA sequence: TGCAGTGCTAGAGAGGGGGCAGGGGGCCCTGATAATTCACCCCTCCACTTT. Translation gives CSAREGAGGPDNSPLHF.

This clonotype was observed a handful of times. The V and J genes are TRBV11-2 and TRBJ1-2; the D is unclear. Germline assignment: CDR1 SGHAT and CDR2 FQNNGV. This CDR3 is built from 18 residues. Trimming stripped 5 bases from V and 7 bases from J, with 29 bases between. The CDR3 coding sequence is TGTGCCAGCAGCATATCAGATGGGATAAGCGGTAATTGGGGTGGCTACACCTTC. The encoded protein is CASSISDGISGNWGGYTF.

The gene calls are TRBV4-2 and TRBJ2-1; TRBD1 agrees at 8 bases. This CDR3 has 15 amino acids. Trimming at V came to 1 base and at J to 6 bases, leaving 5 bases not matched to a gene. Germline lookup yields CDR1 LGHNA and CDR2 YNFKEQ. DNA for the CDR3: TGTGCCAGCAGCCAAGGACAGGGGCCCTTCAATGAGCAGTTCTTC. Its translation: CASSQGQGPFNEQFF.

This rearrangement joins TRBV3-1 to TRBJ1-5, with a tentative D call TRBD1 (5 bases). The CDR3 contains 14 residues. V was clipped by 3 bases and J by 10 bases, with 16 bases between them. Looked up from germline, CDR1 is LGHDT and CDR2 is YNNKEL (reference sequence). CDR3 DNA sequence: TGTGCCAGCAGCCAGGAGGGACTGTGGTATCCCCAGCATTTT. It translates to CASSQEGLWYPQHF.

V is TRBV10-2 and J is TRBJ1-3; D remains ambiguous. The CDR3 totals 14 residues. The V end was cut by 3 bases, the J end by 0 bases, with 6 bases between. CDR1 and CDR2 from the germline V gene are WSHSY and SAAADI. The CDR3 nucleotides read TGCGCCAGCAGTGACTACAGCTCTGGAAACACCATATATTTT. It yields the protein CASSDYSSGNTIYF.

V usage is TRBV7-9 and J usage is TRBJ1-3, with 9 bases lining up with TRBD1. The junction had 7 bases not matched to a gene; V was cut back by 4 bases and J by 0 bases. The germline gives CDR1 SEHNR, CDR2 FQNEAQ (reference sequence). This CDR3 contains 17 residues. This CDR3 reads CASSSGTGYLSGNTIYF. DNA for the CDR3: TGTGCCAGCAGCTCCGGGACAGGGTACCTCTCTGGAAACACCATATATTTT.

This clonotype was counted a few times. The V gene is TRBV12-3 or TRBV12-4, the J gene TRBJ2-5; no clear D gene. The length of the CDR3 is 13 residues. Trimming stripped 2 bases from V and 1 base from J, with 5 bases between. The DNA for the CDR3 is TGTGCCAGCAGTTTAAACTTCCAAGAGACCCAGTACTTC. Translating it yields CASSLNFQETQYF.

This clonotype was counted at least ten times. The V gene is TRBV6-4, the J gene TRBJ2-3; 9 bases are a match to TRBD2. Germline-derived CDR1 and CDR2 are MRHNA and SNTAGT. The V and J ends lost 0 bases and 4 bases, in that order; junction bases with no gene match: 2. This CDR3 region has 15 residues. CDR3 in DNA: TGTGCCAGCAGTGACTCAGGCGGGGGGGCAGATACGCAGTATTTT. This translates into CASSDSGGGADTQYF.

This clonotype came up many times. This chain uses TRBV20-1 with TRBJ1-1; D might be TRBD1 (6 bases). There are 13 residues in the CDR3. Per germline, CDR1 DFQATT and CDR2 SNEGSKA (reference sequence). V shed 7 bases and J shed 1 base, with 13 bases lying between them. In DNA form, the CDR3 reads TGCAGTGGGCGTGTGGGACAGAACACTGAAGCTTTCTTT. It yields the protein CSGRVGQNTEAFF.

This clonotype turned up a few times. The CDR3 nucleotides are TGTGCCAGCGGATCGTCTGGAGCGGGGGGGCCGACAGATACGCAGTATTTT. Translated, it gives CASGSSGAGGPTDTQYF. The chain joins TRBV12-3 or TRBV12-4 to TRBJ2-3; 10 bases map to TRBD2. The CDR3 loop spans 17 amino acids. Trimming removed 8 bases from V and 3 bases from J; junction bases left unmatched: 14.

Written as DNA, the CDR3 is TGTGCCAGCAGCGCGCGACAGGGTACCACCATATATTTT. Amino acid sequence: CASSARQGTTIYF. The genes are TRBV11-3 and TRBJ1-3, with 7 nucleotides matching TRBD1. CDR3 length equals 13 residues. V shed 5 bases and J 9 bases; nucleotides not matched to a gene: 7. Germline V gene data show CDR1 as SGHNT and CDR2 as YENEEA.

Ten or more counts support this clonotype. V usage is TRBV5-1 and J usage is TRBJ2-7; D unclear. V lost 0 bases to trimming and J lost 3 bases, with 4 bases between them. The CDR3 is 12 amino acids. The germline CDR1 and CDR2 sequences are SGHRS and YFSETQ. CDR3 nucleotides: TGCGCCAGCAGCTTGGGGGACTACGAGCAGTACTTC. Its protein is CASSLGDYEQYF.

The gene calls are TRBV11-2 and TRBJ2-5, with D maybe TRBD1 (5 bases). The germline V gene encodes CDR1 SGHAT and CDR2 FQNNGV. This CDR3 has 16 amino acids. Deletions cut 3 bases from V and 4 bases from J, with 18 bases between. The CDR3 DNA is TGTGCCAGCAGCTTGATGACAGCACACTTGGGAGAGACCCAGTACTTC. This gives the protein CASSLMTAHLGETQYF.